A single T cell receptor beta chain is shown here with its context. The antigen is not known. 60 Vbeta and 13 Jbeta primers were used in PCR. Only in-frame clones appear in the TCRdb table, and some are missing; sequencing was by immunoSEQ multiplex PCR. Of fewer than 110,000 clones in the sample, over 75% were seen once. Germline lookup yields CDR1 SGHVS and CDR2 FQNEAQ. Trimming stripped 8 bases from V and 0 bases from J, with 11 bases between. The CDR3 length is 14 residues. The record originates from a study of cytomegalovirus exposure and HLA in healthy donors. General observations from the study: The classifier reportedly diagnosed cytomegalovirus status with high specificity and sensitivity. Of the V segments, some could not be distinguished, including TRBV6-2 and TRBV6-3, and were excluded.

Input material: PBMCs. The chain recombines TRBV7-8 with TRBJ1-5; D is undetermined. The TCR sequence derives from a man between 25 and 39 years old in good health and CMV-seronegative. The CDR3 bases are TGTGCCAGCTCTACCGGGTATAGCAATCAGCCCCAGCATTTT. Translating gives CASSTGYSNQPQHF.